This is a list of T cell receptor beta chains from one sample in a study of OX40 agonist ivuxolimab in advanced cancers. Only in-frame clones appear in the TCRdb table, and some are missing; sequencing was by immunoSEQ multiplex PCR. The repertoire holds some 40,000 clones, 70% to 90% seen once, with 35% to 40% in the top ten. The sample consisted of CD4+ or CD8+ T cells sorted from blood, taken in a trial of the OX40 agonist ivuxolimab. The origin of the receptors is an adult with an advanced solid tumor such as melanoma, head and neck, liver or kidney cancer. The CDR3 runs from the conserved cysteine through the conserved F or W. A D gene is named only where the DNA matches it firmly. Clone size is stated in some rows and not others, as once, few, many or a class when expanded.

once	-	TRBV29-1	TRBJ2-5	CSSKGGSETQYF	TGCAGCTCTAAGGGGGGAAGCGAGACCCAGTACTTC
once	TRBD1	TRBV9	TRBJ1-4	CASSARDRVFEKLFF	TGTGCCAGCAGCGCCCGGGACAGGGTCTTTGAAAAACTGTTTTTT
-	-	TRBV5-1	TRBJ2-7	CASSLTRSSYEQYF	TGCGCCAGCAGCCTAACTCGGAGCTCCTACGAGCAGTACTTC
-	-	TRBV6-4	TRBJ2-2	CASSKQGNTGELFF	TGTGCCAGCAGTAAACAGGGGAACACCGGGGAGCTGTTTTTT
-	-	TRBV4-1	TRBJ2-7	CASSQEGSSYEQYF	TGCGCCAGCAGCCAAGAGGGGAGCTCCTACGAGCAGTACTTC
-	TRBD1	TRBV7-8	TRBJ1-5	CASSINGQGVYQPQHF	TGTGCCAGCAGCATAAATGGACAGGGAGTATATCAGCCCCAGCATTTT
few	TRBD1	TRBV2	TRBJ1-2	CASSGQGAQSYGYTF	TGTGCCAGCAGCGGACAGGGGGCGCAGAGCTATGGCTACACCTTC
-	-	TRBV2	TRBJ2-1	CASSEYAGSNRGDEQFF	TGTGCCAGCAGTGAATACGCGGGGTCCAACAGGGGCGATGAGCAGTTCTTC
-	-	TRBV7-9	TRBJ1-2	CASSGLLNYGYTF	TGTGCCAGCAGCGGGTTGCTAAACTATGGCTACACCTTC
-	-	TRBV28	TRBJ2-2	CASTASTPPTGELFF	TGTGCCAGCACCGCCTCTACCCCGCCCACCGGGGAGCTGTTTTTT
-	TRBD1	TRBV6-4	TRBJ1-6	CASRGTGVGSPLHF	TGTGCCAGCAGGGGGACAGGGGTAGGCTCACCCCTCCACTTT
-	-	TRBV4-1	TRBJ1-3	CASSQAAISGNTIYF	TGCGCCAGCAGCCAAGCAGCGATCTCTGGAAACACCATATATTTT
-	-	TRBV27	TRBJ2-5	CASSPTVVVETQYF	TGTGCCAGCAGTCCGACGGTAGTGGTGGAGACCCAGTACTTC
few	-	TRBV7-9	TRBJ2-3	CASSLVSRVDTQYF	TGTGCCAGCAGCTTAGTCAGTCGGGTAGATACGCAGTATTTT
-	TRBD1	TRBV6-1	TRBJ2-7	CASRPGTASYEQYF	TGTGCCAGCAGACCGGGGACAGCCTCCTACGAGCAGTACTTC
-	-	TRBV6-5	TRBJ1-6	CASSYSGGGNDSPLHF	TGTGCCAGCAGTTACTCTGGGGGCGGCAACGATTCACCCCTCCACTTT
-	-	TRBV19	TRBJ2-7	CASSNLYEQYF	TGTGCCAGTAGTAACCTCTACGAGCAGTACTTC
-	-	TRBV5-4	TRBJ2-1	CASSRGRGSYNEQFF	TGTGCCAGCAGCCGCGGACGAGGATCCTACAATGAGCAGTTCTTC
-	TRBD1	TRBV27	TRBJ2-2	CASRGTGGTGELFF	TGTGCCAGCAGGGGGACAGGGGGCACCGGGGAGCTGTTTTTT
-	-	TRBV4-1	TRBJ2-7	CASSRVYGDSYEQYF	TGCGCCAGCAGCCGAGTGTATGGGGACTCCTACGAGCAGTACTTC
-	-	TRBV5-1	TRBJ2-7	CASSPWSGPSSYEQYF	TGCGCCAGCAGCCCCTGGAGCGGACCCTCCTCCTACGAGCAGTACTTC
-	TRBD2	TRBV5-4	TRBJ2-3	CASSPGLAGSDTQYF	TGTGCCAGCAGCCCGGGACTAGCGGGTTCAGATACGCAGTATTTT
-	-	TRBV5-1	TRBJ2-7	CASSSGLSPYEQYF	TGCGCCAGCAGCTCGGGCCTTTCCCCCTACGAGCAGTACTTC
-	TRBD1	TRBV29-1	TRBJ1-2	CSVEEDDRAGGYTF	TGCAGCGTTGAAGAGGATGACAGGGCGGGGGGCTACACCTTC
-	-	TRBV6-5	TRBJ1-2	CASSYEGLGYTF	TGTGCCAGCAGTTATGAGGGGCTTGGCTACACCTTC
-	TRBD1	TRBV5-6	TRBJ2-7	CASSTRQGAHEQYF	TGTGCCAGCAGCACTCGACAGGGGGCCCACGAGCAGTACTTC